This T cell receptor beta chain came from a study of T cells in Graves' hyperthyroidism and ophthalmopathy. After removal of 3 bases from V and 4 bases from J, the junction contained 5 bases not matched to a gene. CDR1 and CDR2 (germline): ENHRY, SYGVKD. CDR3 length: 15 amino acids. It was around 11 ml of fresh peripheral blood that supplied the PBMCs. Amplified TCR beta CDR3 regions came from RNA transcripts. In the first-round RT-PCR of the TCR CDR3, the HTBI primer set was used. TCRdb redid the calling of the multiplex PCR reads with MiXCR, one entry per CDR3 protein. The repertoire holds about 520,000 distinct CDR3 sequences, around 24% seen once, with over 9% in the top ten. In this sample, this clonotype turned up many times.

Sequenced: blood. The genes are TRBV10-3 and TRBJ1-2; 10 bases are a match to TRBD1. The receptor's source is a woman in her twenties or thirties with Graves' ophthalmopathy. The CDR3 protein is CAISDHRDRGYGYTF. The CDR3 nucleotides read TGTGCCATCAGTGACCACCGGGACAGGGGCTATGGCTACACCTTC.